These T cell receptor beta chains were read from a single sample in a study of regulatory T cells in long-lasting Graves disease. TCRdb called the multiplex PCR reads again in MiXCR, with one record for every CDR3 protein. The sample shows 600,000 to 650,000 distinct CDR3 sequences, roughly 16% of them seen only once. The sample also formed part of further work on T cells in Graves' hyperthyroidism and ophthalmopathy.

Sequenced material: peripheral blood mononuclear cells (PBMCs), taken at new diagnosis, from a patient treated with antithyroid drugs. All receptors come from a woman under 40 with Graves disease. Both conserved end residues are part of each CDR3. A D gene is named only where the DNA matches it firmly. The size entry is marked missing in some rows and otherwise reads once, few, many or a size class.

>TRBJ2-1|16|TRBV2|TRBD2|.
TGTGCCAGCAGCAGACGGCTCGGGACTAGCGGGAATGAGCAGTTCTTC
CASSRRLGTSGNEQFF
>TRBJ1-2|16|TRBV6-1|.|few
TGTGCCAGCAGTGAGAGGGTACAGGGTTATAACTATGGCTACACCTTC
CASSERVQGYNYGYTF
>TRBJ1-1|15|TRBV30|TRBD1|many
TGTGCCTGGTGGGACAGGATCGACATGAACACTGAAGCTTTCTTT
CAWWDRIDMNTEAFF
>TRBJ2-7|11|TRBV28|.|many
TGTGCCAGCGGGGGCTGGGGCGAGCAGTACTTC
CASGGWGEQYF
>TRBJ2-1|15|TRBV10-2|TRBD2|.
TGCGCCAGCAGTGCAGGGGCGGGAGGTCCCAATGAGCAGTTCTTC
CASSAGAGGPNEQFF
>TRBJ1-2|13|TRBV7-2|.|many
TGTGCCAGCAGCCTGAGGGCTCGGCGGGGCTACACCTTC
CASSLRARRGYTF
>TRBJ2-7|16|TRBV6-5|TRBD2|many
TGTGCCAGCAGTTACTCCAAAGGACTAGCGAGATACGAGCAGTACTTC
CASSYSKGLARYEQYF
>TRBJ1-6|13|TRBV3-1|.|many
TGTGCCAGCAGCCCGTACAGAGATTCACCCCTCCACTTT
CASSPYRDSPLHF
>TRBJ1-2|14|TRBV7-3|TRBD1|many
TGTGCCAGCAGCTATGGACAGGGCCCCTATGGCTACACCTTC
CASSYGQGPYGYTF
>TRBJ1-5|14|TRBV7-2|.|few
TGTGCCAGCAGTCCGCAGGGGTCTAAACAGCCCCAGCATTTT
CASSPQGSKQPQHF
>TRBJ2-7|15|TRBV20-1|.|.
TGCAGTGCTAGATGGGTGGGCGGGACCTCCTACGAGCAGTACTTC
CSARWVGGTSYEQYF
>TRBJ1-5|16|TRBV19|TRBD1|.
TGTGCCAGTACTCAAGCCGGGACAGGGCGTAATCAGCCCCAGCATTTT
CASTQAGTGRNQPQHF
>TRBJ1-5|15|TRBV20-1|TRBD1|many
TGCAGTGCTGGGTCGACGGACAGGGAAAATCAGCCCCAGCATTTT
CSAGSTDRENQPQHF
>TRBJ2-1|15|TRBV6-5|.|.
TGTGCCAGCAGTTACGGGGGTGCAGGGTACAATGAGCAGTTCTTC
CASSYGGAGYNEQFF
>TRBJ2-2|13|TRBV5-1|.|many
TGCGCCAGCAGCTTGGTCGACCCCGGGGAGCTGTTTTTT
CASSLVDPGELFF
>TRBJ2-7|14|TRBV18|.|.
TGTGCCAGCTCACCAACCGGGGTACCCTACGAGCAGTACTTC
CASSPTGVPYEQYF
>TRBJ2-7|13|TRBV6-1|TRBD2|.
TGTGCCAGCAATCTAGCGGGTACTTACGAGCAGTACTTC
CASNLAGTYEQYF
>TRBJ1-3|14|TRBV28|.|many
TGTGCCAGCAGTCCCACAGGCTCTGGAAACACCATATATTTT
CASSPTGSGNTIYF
>TRBJ2-5|15|TRBV12-3/TRBV12-4|.|.
TGTGCCAGCAGTTTTGCAGGGCGCAAACAAGAGACCCAGTACTTC
CASSFAGRKQETQYF
>TRBJ2-7|14|TRBV20-1|TRBD2|many
TGCAGTGCCCCCCAGCGGGAGACCTCCTACGAGCAGTACTTC
CSAPQRETSYEQYF
>TRBJ1-4|14|TRBV6-1|.|many
TGTGCCAGCAGTGGGGGTAGTTGGGATGAAAAACTGTTTTTT
CASSGGSWDEKLFF
>TRBJ2-7|13|TRBV18|TRBD2|many
TGTGCCAGCTCCCGAAGCGGGGGCTACGAGCAGTACTTC
CASSRSGGYEQYF
>TRBJ2-1|15|TRBV20-1|TRBD2|.
TGCAGTACTTATCCAGCGGGAAGCTCCTACAATGAGCAGTTCTTC
CSTYPAGSSYNEQFF
>TRBJ2-7|16|TRBV3-1|TRBD2|few
TGTGCCAGCAGCCAGTTTAATAGCGGGAGAGCCTACGAGCAGTACTTC
CASSQFNSGRAYEQYF
>TRBJ2-1|16|TRBV9|.|.
TGTGCCAGCAGCCAAGAAGGTTTACAGCAAGACAATGAGCAGTTCTTC
CASSQEGLQQDNEQFF
>TRBJ2-7|13|TRBV3-1|.|.
TGTGCCAGCAGCCAAGAGGAAGCCGTCGGGCAGTACTTC
CASSQEEAVGQYF
>TRBJ2-1|16|TRBV20-1|.|.
TGCAGTGCTAGAGGGTTGAGGGAGGCCACTTACAATGAGCAGTTCTTC
CSARGLREATYNEQFF
>TRBJ1-4|15|TRBV5-1|.|many
TGCGCCAGCAGCGGATCAGGGGACTCCACCGGAAAACTGTTTTTT
CASSGSGDSTGKLFF
>TRBJ1-2|14|TRBV28|.|.
TGTGCCAGCACCCTGTCCACAAATTACTATGGCTACACCTTC
CASTLSTNYYGYTF
>TRBJ2-1|14|TRBV29-1|.|.
TGCAGCGTCTATGGGACCGACCGCTACAATGAGCAGTTCTTC
CSVYGTDRYNEQFF
>TRBJ2-7|15|TRBV4-1|TRBD1|few
TGCGCCAGCAGCCAAGTAGGGACAGGGGTAAACGAGCAGTACTTC
CASSQVGTGVNEQYF
>TRBJ2-1|14|TRBV6-1|TRBD2|.
TGTGCCAGCAGTGGAGCGGGAGGGCCCAATGAGCAGTTCTTC
CASSGAGGPNEQFF
>TRBJ2-7|14|TRBV11-2|.|many
TGTGCCAGCAGCTTAGATAGCGTTGCCTACGAGCAGTACTTC
CASSLDSVAYEQYF
>TRBJ1-1|13|TRBV20-1|.|many
TGCAGTGCCAAGATCAGGTTCTTCACTGAAGCTTTCTTT
CSAKIRFFTEAFF
>TRBJ1-1|16|TRBV28|TRBD1|many
TGTGCCAGCAGTCCGCCCCCGGGACAGCAGACAAGAGAAGCTTTCTTT
CASSPPPGQQTREAFF
>TRBJ1-5|17|TRBV5-8|.|many
TGTGCCAGCAGCTCGCGTAATGGCAGGGCGGTCAATCAGCCCCAGCATTTT
CASSSRNGRAVNQPQHF
>TRBJ1-5|16|TRBV2|TRBD1|many
TGTGCCAGCAGTGGGACAGGGGGCGCGGGCAATCAGCCCCAGCATTTT
CASSGTGGAGNQPQHF
>TRBJ2-5|15|TRBV12-5|.|many
TGTGCTAGCGGATGGGACGGCTTACCTCAAGAGACCCAGTACTTC
CASGWDGLPQETQYF
>TRBJ1-2|15|TRBV7-2|.|.
TGTGCCAGCAGCCCTACAGCGTGGAGTTCCTATGGCTACACCTTC
CASSPTAWSSYGYTF
>TRBJ2-1|15|TRBV11-2|.|many
TGTGCCAGCAGCTTAGAGGTGGGGTTGTGGAATGAGCAGTTCTTC
CASSLEVGLWNEQFF
>TRBJ2-1|15|TRBV20-1|.|few
TGCAGTGCTAGGGGGCCCCCCCCTGCCGTGAATGAGCAGTTCTTC
CSARGPPPAVNEQFF
>TRBJ1-5|16|TRBV19|.|few
TGTGCCAGTAGTATAATGGGGGGCCAGCCCGGCCAGCCCCAGCATTTT
CASSIMGGQPGQPQHF
>TRBJ2-7|14|TRBV2|.|many
TGTGCCAGCAAGAGGGACACGACTTCCTACGAGCAGTACTTC
CASKRDTTSYEQYF
>TRBJ2-5|13|TRBV15|.|many
TGTGCCACCAGCTTGTACAGCCAAGAGACCCAGTACTTC
CATSLYSQETQYF
>TRBJ2-1|12|TRBV29-1|.|many
TGCAGCGTTATGATTTGGGGCAATGAGCAGTTCTTC
CSVMIWGNEQFF
>TRBJ2-3|14|TRBV2|.|many
TGTGCCAGCACGATAGGGATGGGCACAGATACGCAGTATTTT
CASTIGMGTDTQYF